One T cell receptor beta chain is described in this entry. Ten or more counts support this clonotype. The antigen it binds to is not known. Nothing much larger sits one base from this clone, and base qualities are not available. The library was obtained by RT-PCR. The run used an Illumina HiSeq 2500. TCRdb took the public reads, trimmed them with fastp at Q25, ran MiXCR for clone calling and kept in-frame beta chains. When rows share a CDR3 protein, they turn into one entry using the most common DNA and genes. For this sample the table gives 700,000 to 800,000 distinct CDR3 sequences, of which less than 20% were detected only once. Approximately 11% of the sample is held by the ten biggest clonotypes. This sample was included in a study of response to subunit inactivated influenza vaccine (dated by TCRdb to 2017 to 2018). For the study in its entirety: Deep quantitative profiling of the T cell receptor repertoire was used in the study to follow responses to a trivalent subunit inactivated influenza vaccine. The paper as a whole reports these results and caveats: The authors proposed that each seasonal influenza vaccination may bring in only a limited number of new T cells.

This receptor was taken from a man aged 50-60 years who received an inactivated influenza vaccine. Donor details come from another sample of the same person, matched by shared clones. The sequencing here drew on PBMCs from blood, taken around 5 days after vaccination.

The CDR3 in this case is CASSSPGAGRDNEQFF. In nucleotides, the sequence is TGTGCCAGCAGTTCCCCAGGGGCAGGGCGCGACAATGAGCAGTTCTTC. The sequence joins TRBV12-3 or TRBV12-4 to TRBJ2-1; TRBD1 could be the D gene, as 6 bases match. The CDR3 goes from the cysteine to the phenylalanine over 16 residues. The retained sequence is limited to the CDR3, 48 bases, with the frame set at the first base. V is cut by 4 bases and J by 5 bases, and the space between the germline ends is 18 bases.